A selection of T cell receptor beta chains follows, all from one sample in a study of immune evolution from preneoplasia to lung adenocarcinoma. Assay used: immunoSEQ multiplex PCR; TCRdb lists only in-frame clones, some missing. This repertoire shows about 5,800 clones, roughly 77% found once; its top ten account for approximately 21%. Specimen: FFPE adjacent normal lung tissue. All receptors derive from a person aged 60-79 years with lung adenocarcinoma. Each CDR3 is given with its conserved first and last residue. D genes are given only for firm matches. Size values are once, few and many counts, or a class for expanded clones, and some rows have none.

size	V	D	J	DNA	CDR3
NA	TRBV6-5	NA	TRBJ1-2	TGTGCCAGCAGTTTCATTACGGGGTATGGCTACACCTTC	CASSFITGYGYTF
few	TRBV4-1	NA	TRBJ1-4	TGCGCCAGCAGCCAAGACCCGGGGGCGTGGGAAAAACTGTTTTTT	CASSQDPGAWEKLFF
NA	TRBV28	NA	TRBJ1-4	TGTGCCAGCAGTCCGCTCAGGGGTGCGGCTAATGAAAAACTGTTTTTT	CASSPLRGAANEKLFF
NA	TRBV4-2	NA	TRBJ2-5	TGTGCCAGCAGCCAAGAATATGGGCGGGGCCCTCGGGGAGAGACCCAGTACTTC	CASSQEYGRGPRGETQYF
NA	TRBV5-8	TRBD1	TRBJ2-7	TGTGCCAGCAGCCTCCCCGGGTCAGGGGGTTCCTACGAGCAGTACTTC	CASSLPGSGGSYEQYF
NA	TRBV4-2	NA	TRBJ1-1	TGTGCCAGCAGCCAAGAGTTGGTAAGAGGGGCTGCGAACACTGAAGCTTTCTTT	CASSQELVRGAANTEAFF
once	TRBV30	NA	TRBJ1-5	TGTGCCTGGAGTGGGGACGGATTCAATCAGCCCCAGCATTTT	CAWSGDGFNQPQHF
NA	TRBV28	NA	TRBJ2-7	TGTGCCAGCAGTTCTGGGGGGAACTACGAGCAGTACTTC	CASSSGGNYEQYF
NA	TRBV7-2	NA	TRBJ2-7	TGTGCCAGCAGCACGAATATTAACTACGAGCAGTACTTC	CASSTNINYEQYF
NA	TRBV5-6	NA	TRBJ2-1	TGTGCCAGCAGCTTGGATGCAGGGTGGCAGTTCTTC	CASSLDAGWQFF
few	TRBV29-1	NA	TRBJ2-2	TGCAGCGTTAGGTTGAGTTCTACCGGGGAGCTGTTTTTT	CSVRLSSTGELFF
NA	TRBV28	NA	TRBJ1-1	TGTGCCAGCAGTACATCCACAGGGCGAGAAGCTTTCTTT	CASSTSTGREAFF
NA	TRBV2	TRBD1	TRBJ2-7	TGTGCCAGCAGTGATCAGGCCAGGACAGGGAGATACGAGCAGTACTTC	CASSDQARTGRYEQYF
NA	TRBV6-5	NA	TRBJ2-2	TGTGCCAGCAGGGACACCGGGGAGCTGTTTTTT	CASRDTGELFF
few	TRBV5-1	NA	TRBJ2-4	TGCGCCAGCAGCTTGCGGGACAAGGGAGACATTCAGTACTTC	CASSLRDKGDIQYF
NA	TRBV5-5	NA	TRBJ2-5	TGTGCCAGCAGTCATACAAACAGGGCCGAGACCCAGTACTTC	CASSHTNRAETQYF
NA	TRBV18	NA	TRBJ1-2	TGTGCCAGCTCACCTCCCGGGGGGTCTGTCGGCTACACCTTC	CASSPPGGSVGYTF
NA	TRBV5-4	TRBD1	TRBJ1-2	TGTGCCAGCAGCGGGGGGACAGCGGCTTTCGGCTACACATTC	CASSGGTAAFGYTF
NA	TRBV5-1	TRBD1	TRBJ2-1	TGCGCCAGCCACACCGGGACAGGGCGGCACAATGAGCAGTTCTTC	CASHTGTGRHNEQFF
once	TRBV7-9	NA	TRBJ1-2	TGTGCCAGCAGCTCAGGACGGTCCTATGGCTACACCTTC	CASSSGRSYGYTF
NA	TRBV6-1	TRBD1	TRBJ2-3	TGTGCCAGCAGTGGACAGGGGATGAAAATAGATACGCAGTATTTT	CASSGQGMKIDTQYF
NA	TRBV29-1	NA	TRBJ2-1	TGCAGCGCCGACCCAGGGGGGGGCCTCAATGAGCAGTTCTTC	CSADPGGGLNEQFF
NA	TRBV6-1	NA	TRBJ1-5	TGTGCCAGCAGTGATGAGGGGTGGCAGCCCCAGCATTTT	CASSDEGWQPQHF
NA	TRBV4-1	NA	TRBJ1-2	TGCGCCAGCAGCCAAGAACGGCCGAGGGATGGCTACACCTTC	CASSQERPRDGYTF
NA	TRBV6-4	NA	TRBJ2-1	TGTGCCAGCAGTGACACCGCAAGGGGTGAGCAGTTCTTC	CASSDTARGEQFF
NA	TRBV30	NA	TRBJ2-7	TGTGCCTGGAGGGGACGGAATACCTACGAGCAGTACTTC	CAWRGRNTYEQYF
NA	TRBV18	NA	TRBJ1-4	TGTGCCAGCTCACCATGGACAAGCTCAACCTCAACTAATGAAAAACTGTTTTTT	CASSPWTSSTSTNEKLFF
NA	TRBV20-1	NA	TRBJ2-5	TGCAGTGCCATTCCCGAAGAGACCCAGTACTTC	CSAIPEETQYF
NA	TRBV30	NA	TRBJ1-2	TGTGCCTGGAGTTTTGGGATGAGCGGTGAGGGCTACACCTTC	CAWSFGMSGEGYTF
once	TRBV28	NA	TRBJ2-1	TGTGCCAGCAGTCCCCCCGGGGACGGGGCCAATGAGCAGTTCTTC	CASSPPGDGANEQFF
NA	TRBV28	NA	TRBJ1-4	TGTGCCAGCAGTCCAGGGGCTACGAATGAAAAACTGTTTTTT	CASSPGATNEKLFF
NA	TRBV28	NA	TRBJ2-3	TGTGCCAGCAGTCCGACGGCAGATACGCAGTATTTT	CASSPTADTQYF
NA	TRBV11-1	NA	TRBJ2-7	TGTGCCAGCAGCTTATCAACACCTCGCTACGAGCAGTACTTC	CASSLSTPRYEQYF
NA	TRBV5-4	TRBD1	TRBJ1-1	TGTGCCAGTAGCTTGGACAGGGTATCTGAAGCTTTCTTT	CASSLDRVSEAFF
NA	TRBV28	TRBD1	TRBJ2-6	TGTGCCAGCGAGGGACAGGGTCTTTACTCTGGGGCCAACGTCCTGACTTTC	CASEGQGLYSGANVLTF
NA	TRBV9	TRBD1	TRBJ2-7	TGTGCCAGCAGCGTAGGGACAGGGGTCGGCTACGAGCAGTACTTC	CASSVGTGVGYEQYF
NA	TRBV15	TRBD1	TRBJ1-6	TGTGCCACCAGCAGGACAGGGAATAATTCACCCCTCCACTTT	CATSRTGNNSPLHF
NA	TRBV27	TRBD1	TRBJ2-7	TGTGCCAGCAGTGAATTGCAGACAGGGGGAGGAGAGCAGTACTTC	CASSELQTGGGEQYF
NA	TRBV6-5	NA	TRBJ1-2	TGTGCCAGCACCGACTCCCGGGACGGCTATGGCTACACCTTC	CASTDSRDGYGYTF
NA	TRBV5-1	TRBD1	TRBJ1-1	TGCGCCAGCAGCTGGGGGACAGGGGAAGGTGAAGCTTTCTTT	CASSWGTGEGEAFF
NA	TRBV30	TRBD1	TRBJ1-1	TGTGCCTGGAGGACAGGGTTCAACACTGAAGCTTTCTTT	CAWRTGFNTEAFF
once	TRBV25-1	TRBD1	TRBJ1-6	TGTGCCAGCTCAACCCGGACAGGGGGCGCGGGGAATTCACCCCTCCACTTT	CASSTRTGGAGNSPLHF
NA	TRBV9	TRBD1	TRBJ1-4	TGTGCCAGCAGTCCTTCTACCGGGACAGGGGCGTGGAGTAATGAAAAACTGTTTTTT	CASSPSTGTGAWSNEKLFF
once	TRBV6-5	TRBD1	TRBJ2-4	TGTGCCACCCAGGGGGATGAAAACATTCAGTACTTC	CATQGDENIQYF
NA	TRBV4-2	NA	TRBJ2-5	TGTGCCAGCAGCCAAGTAGACGGGACCCAAGAGACCCAGTACTTC	CASSQVDGTQETQYF
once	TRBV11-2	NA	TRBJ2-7	TGTGCCAGCAGCTTAGCTGGCTCTCCCACGTTCTACGAGCAGTACTTC	CASSLAGSPTFYEQYF
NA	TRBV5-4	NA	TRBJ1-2	TGTGCCAGCAGCTTCGGAGGGAAGGGAGGATATGGCTACACCTTC	CASSFGGKGGYGYTF
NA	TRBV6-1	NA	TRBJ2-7	TGTGCCAGCAGTGAAGTCGCGGGGACCTACGAGCAGTACTTC	CASSEVAGTYEQYF
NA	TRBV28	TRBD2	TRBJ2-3	TGTGCCAGCAGTTCGTCCGGGACTAGGATCGGGGCAGATACGCAGTATTTT	CASSSSGTRIGADTQYF
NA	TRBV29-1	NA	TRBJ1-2	TGCAGCGTTGAGGGCGTGTTTGGGGGCTACACCTTC	CSVEGVFGGYTF
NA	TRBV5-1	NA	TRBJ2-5	TGCGCCAGCAGCCGATCCGGGGAGACCCAGTACTTC	CASSRSGETQYF
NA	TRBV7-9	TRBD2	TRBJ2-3	TGTGCCAGCAGCCGACTAGCGGGGGGGGGCCATACGCAGTATTTT	CASSRLAGGGHTQYF
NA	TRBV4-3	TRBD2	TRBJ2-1	TGCGCCAGCAGCTCCCGGGAGGGGAATGAGCAGTTCTTC	CASSSREGNEQFF
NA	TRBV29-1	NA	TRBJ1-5	TGCAGCGTTGTACAGGGTAATCAGCCCCAGCATTTT	CSVVQGNQPQHF
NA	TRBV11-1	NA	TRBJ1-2	TGTGCCAGCAGCCTAAGGAGCGGTAACTATGGCTACACCTTC	CASSLRSGNYGYTF
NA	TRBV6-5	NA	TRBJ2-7	TGTGCCAGCAAAGAGGGGGGGAGCTCCTACGAGCAGTACTTC	CASKEGGSSYEQYF
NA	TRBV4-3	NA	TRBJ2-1	TGCGCCAGCAGCCCACGGCCTAGCGGGACAGGGGAGCAGTTCTTC	CASSPRPSGTGEQFF
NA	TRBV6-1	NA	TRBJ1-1	TGTGCCAGCAGCCAAAGGTCACAGGGATCTGAAGCTTTCTTT	CASSQRSQGSEAFF
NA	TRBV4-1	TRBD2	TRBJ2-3	TGCGCCAGCAGCCAAGCCGGACTAGCGGGGGGCAGCACAGATACGCAGTATTTT	CASSQAGLAGGSTDTQYF